This T cell receptor (beta chain) was recorded in a study of cytomegalovirus exposure and HLA in healthy donors. Findings and limits, study-wide: Cytomegalovirus status was reportedly diagnosed by the classifier with high specificity and sensitivity. There were some public TCRs occurring in many donors, but most TCR sequences were rare. Subsequent analysis showed first-cohort TCR clusters tending to co-occur in approximately 120 validation repertoires.

Libraries were prepared by immunoSEQ multiplex PCR; TCRdb keeps only in-frame clonotypes and omits some of them. Of 200,000 to 250,000 clones listed, approximately 82% are singletons. To note about this clone: Its matching antigen is unknown.

Germline CDR1 is SGHRS and CDR2 is YFSETQ. The CDR3 extends over 15 amino acids. The V gene lost 0 bases and the J gene lost 4 bases, with 13 bases spanning the gap. Separate from the approximately 670-subject first cohort, the roughly 120-subject validation cohort was the one that the donors belonged to. This sequence was found in a woman aged 18-35 years in good health and CMV-seronegative. The source material was PBMCs. The V gene is TRBV5-1, the J gene TRBJ1-2, with D perhaps TRBD1 (5 bases). The CDR3 region has the DNA TGCGCCAGCAGCTTGGCTGGGGCCCACCCCTATGGCTACACCTTC. Amino acids: CASSLAGAHPYGYTF. Complete variable domain (other parts from reference TRBV5-1 and TRBJ1-2): KAGVTQTPRYLIKTRGQQVTLSCSPISGHRSVSWYQQTPGQGLQFLFEYFSETQRNKGNFPGRFSGRQFSNSRSEMNVSTLELGDSALYLCASSLAGAHPYGYTFGSGTRLTVV.